This T cell receptor (beta chain) appears in the sequencing data of a study of chemoradiotherapy in HPV16-positive cancers. Study at large: Candidate HPV-specific T-cell clones and common TCR motifs came from functional assays in a couple of HPV16-positive patients.

With respect to this clone: Its cognate antigen is unknown.

The V gene lost 4 bases and the J gene lost 5 bases, with 18 bases spanning the gap. This CDR3 is built from 16 residues. CDR1 and CDR2 (germline): SGDLS, YYNGEE. Study-wide findings and caveats: Non-HPV-specific T cells did not expand in tumors during treatment, whereas candidate HPV-specific clones and E7-related motifs did.

Profiled with immunoSEQ multiplex PCR; TCRdb holds only in-frame clones, not every one. The sample has some 35,000 clones; about 92% are singletons. The sample in question was blood, obtained from a patient who underwent chemoradiotherapy. The gene calls are TRBV9 and TRBJ2-2; D may correspond to TRBD1 or TRBD2 (5 bases each). The receptor was derived from a human donor with HPV-associated anogenital cancer. The CDR3 DNA is TGTGCCAGCAGCCTAATAGGGTATGGGGGTACCGGGGAGCTGTTTTTT. The encoded protein is CASSLIGYGGTGELFF.